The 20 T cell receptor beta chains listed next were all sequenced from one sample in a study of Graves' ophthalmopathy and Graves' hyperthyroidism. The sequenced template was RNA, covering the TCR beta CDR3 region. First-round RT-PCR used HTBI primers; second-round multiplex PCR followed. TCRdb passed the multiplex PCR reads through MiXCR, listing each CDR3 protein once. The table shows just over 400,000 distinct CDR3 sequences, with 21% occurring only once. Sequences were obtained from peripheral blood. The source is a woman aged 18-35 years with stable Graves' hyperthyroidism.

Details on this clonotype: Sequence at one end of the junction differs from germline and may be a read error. CDR3 residues: CSARVVTPNTSGRKSCEQYF. DNA for the CDR3: TGCAGTGCTAGAGTCGTCACACCGAATACTAGCGGAAGGAAGTCCTGCGAGCAGTACTTC. The chain recombines TRBV20-1 with TRBJ2-7; 8 bases line up with TRBD2. CDR1 and CDR2 from the germline V gene are DFQATT and SNEGSKA (reference sequence). The CDR3 contains 20 residues.

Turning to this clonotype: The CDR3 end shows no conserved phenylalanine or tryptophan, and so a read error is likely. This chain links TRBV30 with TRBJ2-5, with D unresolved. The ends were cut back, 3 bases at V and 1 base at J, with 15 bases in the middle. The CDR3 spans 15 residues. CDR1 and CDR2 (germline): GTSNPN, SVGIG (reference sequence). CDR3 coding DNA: TGTGCCTGGAGCCCCCTCGGCAGGCCCCAAGAGACCCAGTACTAC. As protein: CAWSPLGRPQETQYY.

The CDR3 here is CASSLAGRGPYGYTF. In nucleotides, the CDR3 is TGTGCCAGCAGCTTAGCAGGGCGGGGCCCCTATGGCTACACCTTC. The chain uses TRBV9 and TRBJ1-2, with a possible D match to TRBD1 (5 bases). This CDR3 is 15 amino acids long. In germline, CDR1 is SGDLS, CDR2 YYNGEE. Trimming removed 4 bases at V and 4 bases at J, with 17 bases between.

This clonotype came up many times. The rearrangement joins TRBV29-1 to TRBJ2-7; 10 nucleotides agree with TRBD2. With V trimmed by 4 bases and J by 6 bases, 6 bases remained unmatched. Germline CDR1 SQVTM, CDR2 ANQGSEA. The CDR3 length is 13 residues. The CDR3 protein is CSVGGLAPSEQYF. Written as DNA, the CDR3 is TGCAGCGTTGGGGGACTAGCGCCCTCCGAGCAGTACTTC.

CDR3 region: CASRPGGIPYEQYF. CDR3 in DNA: TGTGCCAGCAGACCAGGGGGTATCCCCTACGAGCAGTACTTC. The chain is built from TRBV28 and TRBJ2-7; TRBD1 matches 7 bases. This CDR3 has 14 residues. Per germline, CDR1 MDHEN and CDR2 SYDVKM. J gave up 2 bases and V 6 bases, and 7 bases lay outside the gene matches.

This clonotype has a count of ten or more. The CDR3 nucleotides read TGTGCCAGCAGTTTTTGGGAGCGGGAGACATTCTACGAGCAGTACTTC. Residues: CASSFWERETFYEQYF. V and J are TRBV12-3 or TRBV12-4 and TRBJ2-7, with 8 bases lining up with TRBD2. The CDR3 loop spans 16 amino acids. The junction had 10 bases not matched to a gene; V was cut back by 3 bases and J by 3 bases.

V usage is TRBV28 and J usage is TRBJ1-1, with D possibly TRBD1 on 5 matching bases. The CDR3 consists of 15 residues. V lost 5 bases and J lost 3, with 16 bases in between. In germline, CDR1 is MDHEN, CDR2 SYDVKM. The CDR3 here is CASSPGTLEDTEAFF. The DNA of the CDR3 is TGTGCCAGCAGTCCAGGGACCCTTGAGGACACTGAAGCTTTCTTT.

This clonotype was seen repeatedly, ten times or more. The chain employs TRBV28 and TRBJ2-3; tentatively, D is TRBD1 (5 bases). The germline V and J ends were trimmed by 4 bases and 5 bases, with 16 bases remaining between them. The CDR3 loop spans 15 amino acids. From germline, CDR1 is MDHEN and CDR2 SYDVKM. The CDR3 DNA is TGTGCCAGCAGTTCCCCCCAGGGCGGTGGAGATACGCAGTATTTT. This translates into CASSSPQGGGDTQYF.

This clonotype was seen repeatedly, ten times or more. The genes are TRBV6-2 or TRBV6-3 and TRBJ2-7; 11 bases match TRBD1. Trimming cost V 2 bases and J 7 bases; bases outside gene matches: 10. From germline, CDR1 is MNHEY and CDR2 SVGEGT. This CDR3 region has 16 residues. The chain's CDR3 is CASSYPPGQGAKEQYF. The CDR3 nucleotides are TGTGCCAGCAGTTACCCCCCCGGACAGGGGGCGAAAGAGCAGTACTTC.

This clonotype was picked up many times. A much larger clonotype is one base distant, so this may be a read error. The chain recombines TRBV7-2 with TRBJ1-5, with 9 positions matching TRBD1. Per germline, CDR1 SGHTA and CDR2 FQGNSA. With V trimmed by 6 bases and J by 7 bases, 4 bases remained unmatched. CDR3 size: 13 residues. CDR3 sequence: CASRGTGRQPQHF. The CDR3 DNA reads TGTGCCAGCAGAGGGACAGGGAGGCAGCCCCAGCATTTT.

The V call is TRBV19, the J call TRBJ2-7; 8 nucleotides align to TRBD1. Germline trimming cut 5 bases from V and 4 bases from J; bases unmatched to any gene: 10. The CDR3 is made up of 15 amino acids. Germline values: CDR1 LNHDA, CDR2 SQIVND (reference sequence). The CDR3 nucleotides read TGTGCCAGTAGTCCCCGGGCGGACAGGGATTACGAGCAGTACTTC. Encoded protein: CASSPRADRDYEQYF.

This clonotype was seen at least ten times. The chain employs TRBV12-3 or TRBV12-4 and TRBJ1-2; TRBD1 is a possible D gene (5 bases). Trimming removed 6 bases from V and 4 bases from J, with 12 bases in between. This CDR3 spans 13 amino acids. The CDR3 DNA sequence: TGTGCCAGCAGCCTCGACAGCTTCTATGGCTACACCTTC. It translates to CASSLDSFYGYTF.

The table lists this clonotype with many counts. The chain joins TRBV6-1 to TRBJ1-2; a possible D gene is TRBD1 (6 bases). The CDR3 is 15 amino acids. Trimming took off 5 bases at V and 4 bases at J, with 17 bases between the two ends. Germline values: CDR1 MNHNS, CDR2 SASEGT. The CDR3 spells CASSPQDRPSYGYTF. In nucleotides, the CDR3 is TGTGCCAGCAGTCCCCAGGACAGACCCTCCTATGGCTACACCTTC.

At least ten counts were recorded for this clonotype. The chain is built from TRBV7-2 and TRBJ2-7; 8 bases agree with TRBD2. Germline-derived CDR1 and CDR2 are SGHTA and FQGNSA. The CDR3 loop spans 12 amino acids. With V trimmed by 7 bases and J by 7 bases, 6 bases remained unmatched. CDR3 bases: TGTGCCAGCACCGGGACTAGTGGAGAGCAGTACTTC. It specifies CASTGTSGEQYF.

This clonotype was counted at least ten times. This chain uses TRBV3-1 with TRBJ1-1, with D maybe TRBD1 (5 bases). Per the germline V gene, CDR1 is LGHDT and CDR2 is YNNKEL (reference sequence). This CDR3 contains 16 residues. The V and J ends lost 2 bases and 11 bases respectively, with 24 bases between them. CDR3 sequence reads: CASSQRSFGSQRDAFF. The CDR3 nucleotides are TGTGCCAGCAGCCAAAGATCCTTCGGGAGTCAACGGGACGCTTTCTTT.

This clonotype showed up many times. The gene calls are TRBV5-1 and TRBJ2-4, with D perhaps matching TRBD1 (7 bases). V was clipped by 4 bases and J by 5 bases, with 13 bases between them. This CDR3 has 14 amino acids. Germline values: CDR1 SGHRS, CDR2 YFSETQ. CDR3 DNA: TGCGCCAGCAGCCATCAGGGGGGTGAAAACATTCAGTACTTC. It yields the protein CASSHQGGENIQYF.

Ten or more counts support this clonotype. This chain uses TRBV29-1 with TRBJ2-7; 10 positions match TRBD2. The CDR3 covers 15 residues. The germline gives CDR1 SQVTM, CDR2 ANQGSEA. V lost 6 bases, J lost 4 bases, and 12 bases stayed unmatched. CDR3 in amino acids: CSVPDSSGSLYEQYF. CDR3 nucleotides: TGCAGCGTCCCCGACTCTAGCGGGAGTTTGTACGAGCAGTACTTC.

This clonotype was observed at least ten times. The CDR3 sequence is CASDPGRNTEAFF. For the CDR3, the DNA is TGTGCCAGCGACCCGGGACGGAACACTGAAGCTTTCTTT. V usage is TRBV6-2 or TRBV6-3 and J usage is TRBJ1-1; TRBD1 might be the D (5 bases). CDR1 MNHEY and CDR2 SVGEGT come from the germline V gene. V dropped 8 bases and J dropped 1 base, with 11 bases sitting between them. The CDR3 runs to 13 residues.

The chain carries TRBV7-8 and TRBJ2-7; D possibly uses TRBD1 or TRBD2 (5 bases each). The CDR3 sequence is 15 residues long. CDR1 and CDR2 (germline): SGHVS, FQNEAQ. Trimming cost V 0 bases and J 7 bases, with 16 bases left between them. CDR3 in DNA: TGTGCCAGCAGCTTAGCTTTCGGGGCCCCCGGGGAGCAGTACTTC. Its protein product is CASSLAFGAPGEQYF.

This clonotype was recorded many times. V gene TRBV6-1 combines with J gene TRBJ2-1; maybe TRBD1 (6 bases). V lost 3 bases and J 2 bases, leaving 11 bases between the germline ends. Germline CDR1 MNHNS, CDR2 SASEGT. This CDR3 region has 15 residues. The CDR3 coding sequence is TGTGCCAGCAGTGAGAAACAGGGCCCCTACAATGAGCAGTTCTTC. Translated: CASSEKQGPYNEQFF.